This T cell receptor (beta chain) was recorded in a study of T cell changes during pregnancy in multiple sclerosis (dated by TCRdb to the late 2010s). The study in broad terms: The study looked at changes in the T cell repertoire across pregnancy in women with multiple sclerosis.

With respect to this clone: The specificity of this receptor is unknown. No qualities accompany the bases; no much larger clone lies one base away.

The library relied on the immunoSEQ multiplex PCR assay. The source is immuneACCESS, and TCRdb retained only in-frame sequences with V and J called. Part of the clones is not carried over; for the studies checked, unresolved V genes explain less than half of this, and the remainder is unexplained. This sample gives about 100,000 clones in total; 85% to 95% of them show up just once. Together, the top ten hold about 3% of the sample. The CDR3 goes from the cysteine to the phenylalanine over 15 residues. Here the CDR3 DNA is all that survives: 45 bases in frame from base 1. A distance of 12 bases separates the germline ends of V and J, which lose 0 bases and 3 bases respectively. Based on the germline V gene, the CDR1 and CDR2 sequences are SGHDN and FVKESK.

The TCR was taken from a female donor with multiple sclerosis, enrolled in a pregnancy study. In this chain, TRBV14 is recombined with TRBJ2-7; the best D guess is TRBD2, with 6 bases matching. Source: peripheral blood, taken in the first trimester of pregnancy. The CDR3 sequence is CASSQEWRDFYEQYF. The nucleotide sequence reads as follows: TGTGCCAGCAGCCAAGAGTGGCGGGACTTCTACGAGCAGTACTTC.